By proportion, the clone carrying this T cell receptor (beta chain) is medium-sized. Its specificity is not known. TRBV12-4/TRBJ1-2 clonotypes were amplified with adaptor-ligated barcode primers. MiXCR was run by TCRdb on the multiplex PCR reads, yielding one entry per CDR3 protein. The sample carries roughly 2,000 distinct CDR3 sequences, 15% to 20% recorded once. The sorted Tregs were CD4+CD25+CD127-/low cells. Trimming cost V 0 bases and J 5 bases, with 1 base left between them. This CDR3 has 11 amino acids. Study outcomes and limitations: Greatest tumor Treg TCR overlap was with tumor naive CD4+ cells.

The receptor was isolated from a female donor with breast cancer. The sequencing input was Tregs sorted from blood. The chain is built from TRBV12-3 or TRBV12-4 and TRBJ1-2; D ambiguous. DNA for the CDR3: TGTGCCAGCAGTTTAGCATATGGCTACACCTTC. Translating gives CASSLAYGYTF.